This record covers a single TCR beta chain. Its antigen is currently unknown. This sample was included in a study of cytomegalovirus exposure and HLA in healthy donors. Overall study findings and caveats: Both high specificity and high sensitivity reportedly marked the classifier's diagnosis of cytomegalovirus status.

This CDR3 is built from 19 residues. Deletions cut 2 bases from V and 5 bases from J, with 28 bases between. The germline gives CDR1 SGDLS, CDR2 YYNGEE. Assay used: immunoSEQ multiplex PCR; TCRdb lists only in-frame clones, some missing. The table has approximately 120,000 clones, about 93% seen once. The sample was PBMCs. This chain uses TRBV9 with TRBJ2-5, with TRBD2 as a possible D gene (10 bases). The source of this sequence is a woman younger than 35 in good health and CMV-seronegative. CDR3 DNA sequence: TGTGCCAGCAGCGTGGGACAGGGTGGCCTAGCGGGAGTTCGGGAGACCCAGTACTTC. Protein: CASSVGQGGLAGVRETQYF. The whole variable domain, filled in from reference TRBV9 and TRBJ2-5, reads DSGVTQTPKHLITATGQRVTLRCSPRSGDLSVYWYQQSLDQGLQFLIQYYNGEERAKGNILERFSAQQFPDLHSELNLSSLELGDSALYFCASSVGQGGLAGVRETQYFGPGTRLLVL.